What follows is one T cell receptor (beta chain) and its context. This table comes from immunoSEQ multiplex PCR, and its TCRdb copy is limited to in-frame clones, with some not included. This sample yields about 350,000 clones, of which approximately 81% are seen a single time; roughly 3.5% belongs to the top ten. The data are from a study of Ad26.COV2.S vaccination and SARS-CoV-2 variants. Specified treatment: 15 to 20 received Ad26.COV2.S at low or high dose, single or two shots; five or six received placebo; per-sample allocation not given. Vaccine and placebo recipients were sampled on day 63 after the first injection. V lost 4 bases, J lost 5 bases, and 6 bases lay in between. The CDR3 has 12 amino acids. The germline CDR1 and CDR2 sequences are LNHDA and SQIVND (reference sequence).

Sequenced material: peripheral blood, taken in a trial of Ad26.COV2.S vaccine versus placebo. The chain recombines TRBV19 with TRBJ1-5; no reliable D call. The origin of this receptor is a person aged 18-65 years who received the Ad26.COV2.S COVID-19 vaccine or a placebo. CDR3 nucleotides: TGTGCCAGTAGTAGCCCGGATCAGCCCCAGCATTTT. Its protein is CASSSPDQPQHF. The entire variable domain, with the rest obtained from reference TRBV19 and TRBJ1-5, is as follows: DGGITQSPKYLFRKEGQNVTLSCEQNLNHDAMYWYRQDPGQGLRLIYYSQIVNDFQKGDIAEGYSVSREKKESFPLTVTSAQKNPTAFYLCASSSPDQPQHFGDGTRLSIL.